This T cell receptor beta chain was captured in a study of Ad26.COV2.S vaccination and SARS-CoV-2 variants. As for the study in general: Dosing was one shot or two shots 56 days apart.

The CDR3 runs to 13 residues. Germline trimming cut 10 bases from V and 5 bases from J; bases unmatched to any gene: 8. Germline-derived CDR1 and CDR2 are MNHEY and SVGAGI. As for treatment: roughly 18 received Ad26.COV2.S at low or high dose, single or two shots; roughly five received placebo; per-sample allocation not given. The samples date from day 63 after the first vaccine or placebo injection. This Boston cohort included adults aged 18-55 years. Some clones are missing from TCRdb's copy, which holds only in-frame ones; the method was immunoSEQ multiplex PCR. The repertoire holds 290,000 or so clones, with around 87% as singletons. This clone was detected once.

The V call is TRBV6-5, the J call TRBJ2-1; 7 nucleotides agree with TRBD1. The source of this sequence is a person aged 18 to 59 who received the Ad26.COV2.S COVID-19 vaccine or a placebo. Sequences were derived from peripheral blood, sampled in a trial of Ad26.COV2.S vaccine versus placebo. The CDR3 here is CATQGLINNEQFF. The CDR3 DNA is TGTGCCACACAGGGGCTAATAAACAATGAGCAGTTCTTC.